Listed here is a single TCR beta chain. This entry belongs to a study of shared clonotypes between healthy human individuals. The V and J ends lost 4 bases and 7 bases, in that order; junction bases with no gene match: 7. The CDR3 loop spans 15 amino acids. From germline, CDR1 is SGHAT and CDR2 FQNNGV. TCRdb keeps only in-frame clones here, not all; method: immunoSEQ multiplex PCR. The sample lists roughly 2,500,000 clones; roughly 93% were seen once. Sequenced: naive CD4+ T cells from PBMCs. Subset denoted: CD45RA+ positively selected. This TCR came from a man between 18 and 35 years old in good health. Some clones in this sample may be carry-over from other donors' samples. The genes are TRBV11-2 and TRBJ2-1; the match to TRBD2 covers 10 bases. The CDR3 DNA reads TGTGCCAGCAGCTCCCCGGGACTAGCGCGAAATGAGCAGTTCTTC. Protein product: CASSSPGLARNEQFF.